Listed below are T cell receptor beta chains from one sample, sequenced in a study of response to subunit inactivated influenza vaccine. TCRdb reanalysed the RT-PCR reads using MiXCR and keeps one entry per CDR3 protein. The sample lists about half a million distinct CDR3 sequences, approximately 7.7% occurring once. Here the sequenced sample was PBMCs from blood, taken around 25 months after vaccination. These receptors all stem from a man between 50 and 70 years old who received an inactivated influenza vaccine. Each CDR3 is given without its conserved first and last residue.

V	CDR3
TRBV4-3	ASSQLFLNNSPLH
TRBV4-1	ASSREPKAGGIYEQY
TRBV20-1	SATPHGSSPLH
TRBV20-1	SARPGSTDTQY
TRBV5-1	ASRADGTYGYT
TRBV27	ASSLTRTYEQY
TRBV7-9	ASAHGGLADTQY
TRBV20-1	SARDFGTSGNTDTQY
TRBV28	ASSVSWEKLF
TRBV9	ASSVMQGGKDTQY
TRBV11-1	ASSLTSGRRETQY
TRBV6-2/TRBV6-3	ASSGTTSSYEQY
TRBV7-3	ASSPGTSGLANVLT
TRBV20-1	SARGGVNTEAF
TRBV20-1	SASILAYEQY
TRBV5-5	ASSLLTGANVLT
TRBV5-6	ASSLGPPFKTVNTEAF
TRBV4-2	ASSQKREGYT
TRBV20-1	SAELRGFSTDTQY
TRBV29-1	SVILQMNTEAF
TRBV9	ASSVQQHTGELF
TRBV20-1	SASIPDRGGDTEAF
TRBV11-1	ASSLAGGSGSDTQY
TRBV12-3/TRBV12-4	ASSSTGYLLTETQY
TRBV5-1	ASSLEPGQILNTEAF
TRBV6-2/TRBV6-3	ASSIQGGDYEQY
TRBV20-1	SATPGGETQY
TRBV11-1	ASSLETSRELF
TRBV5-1	ASSILAGEQF
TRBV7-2	ASSGLAGGRLGDTQY
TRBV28	ASSLRQGFYGYT
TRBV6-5	ASSLTQGRNQPQH
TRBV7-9	ASSLTSYYEQY
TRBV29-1	SDPTEDTYEQY
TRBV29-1	SVTVQQETQY
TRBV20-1	SALILAGGADEQF
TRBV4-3	ASSQEPYLGTGELF
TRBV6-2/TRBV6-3	ASSYSASYNEQF
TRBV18	ASSPQVEGEKLF
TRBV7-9	ASSLGTMEKLF
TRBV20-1	SAPLVTEAF
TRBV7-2	ASSLITKADYGYT
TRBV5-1	ASRPGPSWDYGYT
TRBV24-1	ATSGTGSYNEQF
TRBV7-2	ASSSFQQGYEQY
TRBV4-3	ASSQDGGISYNEQF
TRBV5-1	ASSPGGRGGRNEQF
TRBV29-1	SVRTGPEQY
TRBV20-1	SASQGPYFYT
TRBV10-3	AISEGQGLAQY
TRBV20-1	SARTSGRANEQF
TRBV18	ASSPATGRALNEQY
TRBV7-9	ASSRGQGREKLF
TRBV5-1	ASSVPGQEDYGYT